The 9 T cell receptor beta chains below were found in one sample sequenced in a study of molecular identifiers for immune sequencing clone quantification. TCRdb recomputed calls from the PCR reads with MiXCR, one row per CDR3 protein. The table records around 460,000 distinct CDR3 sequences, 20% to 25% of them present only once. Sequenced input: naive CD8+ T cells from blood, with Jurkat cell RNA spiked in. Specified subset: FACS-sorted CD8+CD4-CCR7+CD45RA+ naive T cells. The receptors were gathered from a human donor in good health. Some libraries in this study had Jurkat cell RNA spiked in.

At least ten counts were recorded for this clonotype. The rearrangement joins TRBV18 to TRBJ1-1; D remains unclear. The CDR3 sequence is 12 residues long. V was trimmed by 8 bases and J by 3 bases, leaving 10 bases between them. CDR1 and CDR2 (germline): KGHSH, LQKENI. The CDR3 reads CASLGVDTEAFF. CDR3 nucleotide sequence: TGTGCCAGCCTCGGGGTCGACACTGAAGCTTTCTTT.

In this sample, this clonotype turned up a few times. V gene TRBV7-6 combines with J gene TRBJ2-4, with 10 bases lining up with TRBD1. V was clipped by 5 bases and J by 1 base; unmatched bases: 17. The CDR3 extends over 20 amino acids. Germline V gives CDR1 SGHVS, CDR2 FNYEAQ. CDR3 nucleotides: TGTGCCAGCAGCCTTGGGCCCGGGACAGGGGTCGCGTGGGCCAAAAACATTCAGTACTTC. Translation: CASSLGPGTGVAWAKNIQYF.

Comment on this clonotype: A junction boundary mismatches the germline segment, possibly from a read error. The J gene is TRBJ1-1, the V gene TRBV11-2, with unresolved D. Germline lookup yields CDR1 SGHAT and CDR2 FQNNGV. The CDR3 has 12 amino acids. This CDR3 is CAGSLSYTEAFF. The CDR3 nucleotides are TGTGCCGGCAGTCTTAGCTACACTGAAGCTTTCTTT.

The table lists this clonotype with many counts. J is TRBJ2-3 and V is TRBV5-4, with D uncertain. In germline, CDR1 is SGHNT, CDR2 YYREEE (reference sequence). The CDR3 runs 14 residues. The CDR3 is CASHSSVLTDTQYF. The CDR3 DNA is TGTGCGAGCCATTCCAGCGTCCTCACAGATACGCAGTATTTT. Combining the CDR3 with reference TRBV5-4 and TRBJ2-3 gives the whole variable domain ETGVTQSPTHLIKTRGQQVTLRCSSQSGHNTVSWYQQALGQGPQFIFQYYREEENGRGNFPPRFSGLQFPNYSSELNVNALELDDSALYLCASHSSVLTDTQYFGPGTRLTVL.

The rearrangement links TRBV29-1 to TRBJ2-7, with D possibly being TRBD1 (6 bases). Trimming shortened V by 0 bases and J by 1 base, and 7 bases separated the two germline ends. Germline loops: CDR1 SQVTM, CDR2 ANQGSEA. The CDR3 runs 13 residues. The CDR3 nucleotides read TGCAGCGTTGAAGACAGGGGTTCCTACGAGCAGTACTTC. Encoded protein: CSVEDRGSYEQYF.

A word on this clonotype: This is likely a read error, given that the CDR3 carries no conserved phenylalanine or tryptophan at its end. The CDR3 DNA is TGTGCCAGCTCACCCCAGGAGTATGAGCCCCAGCATCTT. This encodes CASSPQEYEPQHL. This sequence joins TRBV18 and TRBJ1-5, with no clear D. Germline V gene lookup returns CDR1 KGHSH and CDR2 LQKENI. Trimming cost V 3 bases and J 8 bases, with 11 bases left between them. The CDR3 covers 13 residues.

The CDR3 DNA reads TGTGCCAGCAGTTTCTGGGGAATAAGGGGGGGAGGAACTGAAGCTTTCTTT. It translates to CASSFWGIRGGGTEAFF. This chain links TRBV28 with TRBJ1-1; D perhaps matches TRBD1 (6 bases). Looked up from germline, CDR1 is MDHEN and CDR2 is SYDVKM. CDR3 length: 17 residues. V was cut by 3 bases and J by 5 bases, with 22 bases left in between.

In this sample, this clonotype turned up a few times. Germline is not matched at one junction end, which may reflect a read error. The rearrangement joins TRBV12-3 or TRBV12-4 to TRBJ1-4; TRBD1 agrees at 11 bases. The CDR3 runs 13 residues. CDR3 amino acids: CATGQGAYEELFF. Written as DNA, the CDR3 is TGTGCCACCGGACAGGGGGCTTATGAAGAACTGTTTTTT.

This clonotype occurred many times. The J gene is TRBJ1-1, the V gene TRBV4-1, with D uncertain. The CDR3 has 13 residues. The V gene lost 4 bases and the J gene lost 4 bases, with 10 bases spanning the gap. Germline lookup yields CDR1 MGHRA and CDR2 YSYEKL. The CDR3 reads CASSRSRATEAFF. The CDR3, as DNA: TGCGCCAGCAGCCGGAGCAGAGCCACTGAAGCTTTCTTT.